The 22 T cell receptor beta chains below were found in one sample sequenced in a study of CD8+CD57+ T cells in acquired aplastic anemia listed by TCRdb under 2018. These reads were obtained on an Illumina HiSeq 2000. TCR beta VDJ combination and CDR3 sequence profiling used genomic DNA as the template. The public reads were reprocessed in TCRdb via fastp at Q25 and MiXCR, keeping in-frame beta chains. Identical CDR3 protein sequences are pooled into one entry, listed with their most common genes and DNA. Recorded for this sample are over 150,000 distinct CDR3 sequences; roughly half of them occurred a single time. Of the sample, about an eighth falls within the top ten clones. Flow cytometry had shown CD8+CD57+ cell expansion in the patients selected for sequencing. Sequences were obtained from sorted CD4+, CD8+, or CD8+CD57+ T cells (not recorded which) from PBMCs. The receptors originated from a human donor with aplastic anemia.

This clonotype was recorded a few times. The chain couples TRBV6-1 to TRBJ2-2; 7 bases fit TRBD1. V gave up 8 bases and J gave up 2 bases; unmatched junction bases: 8. Germline CDR1 MNHNS, CDR2 SASEGT. The CDR3 is made up of 15 amino acids. CDR3 in amino acids: CASLKRQGNTGELFF. CDR3 nucleotide sequence: TGTGCCAGCCTAAAAAGACAGGGTAACACCGGGGAGCTGTTTTTT.

This clonotype was seen only a few times. The V call is TRBV4-2, the J call TRBJ1-1, with 9 bases identical to TRBD1. CDR1 is LGHNA and CDR2 is YNFKEQ in the germline V gene. The CDR3 runs 19 residues. The V gene end was trimmed by 5 bases and the J gene end by 0 bases; junction bases not matched to a gene: 16. The CDR3 sequence is CASSESPGQGDFLNTEAFF. CDR3 bases: TGTGCCAGCAGCGAATCCCCGGGACAGGGAGACTTTCTGAACACTGAAGCTTTCTTT.

The table lists this clonotype with many counts. This chain joins TRBV2 and TRBJ1-4, with D perhaps matching TRBD1 (5 bases). The CDR3 is 16 residues long. V lost 2 bases, J lost 4 bases, and 14 bases lay in between. The germline V gene has CDR1 SNHLY and CDR2 FYNNEI. The CDR3 DNA sequence: TGTGCCAGCAGTGAAAGCAAGGCAGGGTTTAATGAAAAACTGTTTTTT. Translation: CASSESKAGFNEKLFF.

This clonotype came up many times. The V call is TRBV4-3, the J call TRBJ2-5; 12 bases are shared with TRBD1. CDR3 size: 15 residues. Losses at the gene ends were 3 bases for V and 5 bases for J; bases not matched to a gene: 4. CDR1 LGHNA and CDR2 YSLEER come from the germline V gene. The CDR3 DNA reads TGCGCCAGCAGCCACGGGACAGGGGGCATTGAGACCCAGTACTTC. Its translation: CASSHGTGGIETQYF.

This clonotype has ten or more counts. The genes are TRBV12-3 or TRBV12-4 and TRBJ2-7; 7 positions agree with TRBD1. The CDR3 has 16 amino acids. The junction had 8 bases not matched to a gene; V was cut back by 3 bases and J by 0 bases. CDR3 DNA sequence: TGTGCCAGCAGTTTCTCCGGGACAGAAAGCTCCTACGAGCAGTACTTC. Encoded protein: CASSFSGTESSYEQYF.

The CDR3 sequence: CASSELLYWTGVPGNTIYF. CDR3 DNA sequence: TGTGCCAGCAGTGAATTACTATACTGGACAGGGGTACCTGGAAACACCATATATTTT. V is TRBV25-1 and J is TRBJ1-3; 9 bases match TRBD1. The CDR3 is 19 amino acids. After removal of 1 base from V and 2 bases from J, the junction contained 12 bases not matched to a gene. Germline loops: CDR1 MGHDK, CDR2 SYGVNS.

This clonotype showed up many times. This rearrangement joins TRBV4-1 to TRBJ1-2, with D maybe TRBD1 (6 bases). CDR1 and CDR2 (germline): MGHRA, YSYEKL. The germline V and J ends were trimmed by 2 bases and 0 bases, with 10 bases remaining between them. The length of the CDR3 is 15 residues. The CDR3 sequence: CASSQRTVPNYGYTF. The CDR3 coding sequence is TGCGCCAGCAGCCAACGGACAGTTCCTAACTATGGCTACACCTTC.

There are many counts of this clonotype. The chain uses TRBV19 and TRBJ2-6; D remains ambiguous. The V gene's germline CDR1 is LNHDA and CDR2 SQIVND (reference sequence). Trimming stripped 5 bases from V and 1 base from J, with 6 bases between. The CDR3 is 14 amino acids. CDR3 protein: CASSLVSGANVLTF. In nucleotides, the CDR3 is TGTGCCAGTAGTCTTGTGTCTGGGGCCAACGTCCTGACTTTC.

The CDR3: CASSLKGGVYGYTF. In nucleotides, the CDR3 is TGTGCCAGCAGTCTAAAGGGGGGGGTTTACGGCTACACCTTC. This chain links TRBV27 with TRBJ1-2; weak D call: TRBD1 (6 bases). The germline V and J ends were trimmed by 5 bases and 8 bases, with 18 bases remaining between them. Germline-derived CDR1 and CDR2 are MNHEY and SMNVEV (reference sequence). This CDR3 spans 14 amino acids.

CDR3 nucleotides: TGCAGCGTTGAACCGACAGGGCTGGGAGGCTACACCTTC. Amino acid sequence: CSVEPTGLGGYTF. This chain uses TRBV29-1 with TRBJ1-2, with 7 bases matching TRBD1. V gave up 2 bases and J gave up 8 bases; unmatched junction bases: 8. In germline, CDR1 is SQVTM, CDR2 ANQGSEA. CDR3 length equals 13 residues.

As to this clonotype: It may be a read error: a sequence one base away is much more abundant. This chain connects TRBV19 to TRBJ1-1; D is unclear. The CDR3 consists of 14 residues. Germline CDR1 is LNHDA and CDR2 is SQIVND (reference sequence). The CDR3, as DNA: TGTGCCAGTAGTATAGTCGTCCTTAACACTGATGCTTTCTTT. The encoded protein is CASSIVVLNTDAFF.

Comment on this clonotype: A single base separates this from a much larger clone, so it may be a read error. The gene calls are TRBV11-1 and TRBJ2-7; 7 positions match TRBD1. Trimming removed 8 bases from V and 2 bases from J; junction bases left unmatched: 18. This CDR3 is 17 amino acids long. Looked up from germline, CDR1 is SGHAT and CDR2 is FQDESV (reference sequence). CDR3 coding DNA: TGTGCCAGCGGCTCCGAGGCCCTCTCACAGGGGACCTACGAGCAGTACTTC. Residues: CASGSEALSQGTYEQYF.

This clonotype was seen repeatedly, ten times or more. The gene calls are TRBV19 and TRBJ1-4; the D is unclear. This CDR3 is built from 15 residues. V lost 6 bases and J lost 4, with 15 bases in between. Germline-derived CDR1 and CDR2 are LNHDA and SQIVND (reference sequence). CDR3 amino acids: CASSQRENHNEKLFF. CDR3 nucleotides: TGTGCCAGTAGCCAAAGGGAAAATCATAATGAAAAACTGTTTTTT.

This chain connects TRBV4-2 to TRBJ1-6; maybe TRBD1 (6 bases). Germline CDR1 reads LGHNA; CDR2 reads YNFKEQ. Trimming stripped 0 bases from V and 2 bases from J, with 11 bases between. The CDR3 sequence is 17 residues long. This CDR3 is CASSQDRAGAYNSPLHF. The CDR3, as DNA: TGTGCCAGCAGCCAAGATAGGGCAGGGGCCTATAATTCACCCCTCCACTTT.

This clonotype was found many times. The chain recombines TRBV20-1 with TRBJ1-4; possibly TRBD1 for D (5 bases). The CDR3 loop spans 14 amino acids. Per the germline V gene, CDR1 is DFQATT and CDR2 is SNEGSKA (reference sequence). V lost 3 bases to trimming and J lost 5 bases, with 13 bases between them. CDR3 protein: CSASDSGRNEKLFF. The CDR3 bases are TGCAGTGCTAGCGACAGCGGACGAAATGAAAAACTGTTTTTT.

The chain has TRBV25-1 and TRBJ1-4; 7 nucleotides agree with TRBD1. CDR3 size: 15 residues. The V segment lost 3 bases and the J segment 7 bases; nucleotides outside the gene matches: 8. CDR1 and CDR2 (germline): MGHDK, SYGVNS. The CDR3 DNA reads TGTGCCAGCAGTGATTCGACAGGGTTAGCTGAAAAACTGTTTTTT. The encoded protein is CASSDSTGLAEKLFF. Combining the CDR3 with reference TRBV25-1 and TRBJ1-4 gives the whole variable domain EADIYQTPRYLVIGTGKKITLECSQTMGHDKMYWYQQDPGMELHLIHYSYGVNSTEKGDLSSESTVSRIRTEHFPLTLESARPSHTSQYLCASSDSTGLAEKLFFGSGTQLSVL.

This clonotype was seen many times. V is TRBV4-3 and J is TRBJ1-2; D is unclear. The CDR3 consists of 15 residues. CDR1 is LGHNA and CDR2 is YSLEER in the germline V gene. Trimming took 3 bases from V and 4 from J, leaving 15 bases between them. CDR3 region: CASSQEAKPGYGYTF. The CDR3 DNA reads as TGCGCCAGCAGCCAGGAGGCAAAACCAGGCTATGGCTACACCTTC.

The chain carries TRBV27 and TRBJ2-1, with 10 bases identical to TRBD2. The CDR3 loop spans 18 amino acids. Germline assignment: CDR1 MNHEY and CDR2 SMNVEV (reference sequence). V shed 0 bases and J 8 bases; nucleotides not matched to a gene: 13. This chain's CDR3 is CASSLSVSGGPLHHEQFF. CDR3 in DNA: TGTGCCAGCAGTTTATCTGTTAGCGGGGGGCCCTTACATCATGAGCAGTTCTTC.

This clonotype came up many times. This chain uses TRBV7-8 with TRBJ2-5, with D hard to call. Trimming shortened V by 0 bases and J by 4 bases, and 3 bases separated the two germline ends. Germline CDR1 reads SGHVS; CDR2 reads FQNEAQ. CDR3 length: 12 amino acids. The CDR3 nucleotides are TGTGCCAGCAGCTTAGCGCGAGAGACCCAGTACTTC. Translation: CASSLARETQYF. Based on the CDR3 plus reference TRBV7-8 and TRBJ2-5, the full variable domain is GAGVSQSPRYKVAKRGQDVALRCDPISGHVSLFWYQQALGQGPEFLTYFQNEAQLDKSGLPSDRFFAERPEGSVSTLKIQRTQQEDSAVYLCASSLARETQYFGPGTRLLVL.

This clonotype has a count of ten or more. The J gene is TRBJ2-2, the V gene TRBV11-1; 7 bases fit TRBD1. The junction had 9 bases not matched to a gene; V was cut back by 4 bases and J by 1 base. The CDR3 is 17 amino acids. CDR1 and CDR2 from the germline V gene are SGHAT and FQDESV (reference sequence). CDR3 sequence (DNA): TGTGCCAGCAGCTCCCTAAAGGGGACAGAGAACACCGGGGAGCTGTTTTTT. Its translation: CASSSLKGTENTGELFF.

This clonotype was counted at least ten times. The chain combines TRBV4-1 with TRBJ1-1, with a possible D match to TRBD1 (5 bases). CDR1 MGHRA and CDR2 YSYEKL come from the germline V gene. The CDR3 sequence is 15 residues long. V was cut by 4 bases and J by 4 bases, with 16 bases left in between. For the CDR3, the DNA is TGCGCCAGCAGCCCTGTTGGGCAGGGTGGCACTGAAGCTTTCTTT. Its translation: CASSPVGQGGTEAFF.

This rearrangement joins TRBV2 to TRBJ2-5, with TRBD2 matching 9 bases. The V and J ends lost 8 bases and 4 bases, in that order; junction bases with no gene match: 8. CDR1 and CDR2 (germline): SNHLY, FYNNEI. This CDR3 is built from 14 residues. DNA for the CDR3: TGTGCCAGCGGCGGGGGGGCCGGTGGAGAGACCCAGTACTTC. Translating it yields CASGGGAGGETQYF.